Shown below are 11 T cell receptor beta chains from a single sample sequenced in a study of T cell changes during pregnancy in multiple sclerosis. This table comes from immunoSEQ multiplex PCR, and its TCRdb copy is limited to in-frame clones, with some not included. The table has about 63,000 clones, approximately 93% seen once. This specimen was CD8+ T cells from peripheral blood mononuclear cells, taken in the second trimester of pregnancy. The receptors shown here come from a female donor with multiple sclerosis, enrolled in a pregnancy study.

The chain is built from TRBV13 and TRBJ2-1; D is possibly TRBD2 (5 bases). V shed 3 bases and J shed 8 bases, with 17 bases lying between them. Germline values: CDR1 PRHDT, CDR2 FYEKMQ (reference sequence). CDR3 length equals 15 residues. The CDR3 region is CASSFAYRGFHEQFF. CDR3 in DNA: TGTGCCAGCAGCTTCGCCTACCGGGGATTTCATGAGCAGTTCTTC.

J is TRBJ1-5 and V is TRBV28, with 9 bases identical to TRBD1. With V trimmed by 6 bases and J by 3 bases, 3 bases remained unmatched. Germline assignment: CDR1 MDHEN and CDR2 SYDVKM. The CDR3 has 14 amino acids. CDR3 in DNA: TGTGCCAGCAGGGGGGACAGGGTCAATCAGCCCCAGCATTTT. It specifies CASRGDRVNQPQHF.

V is TRBV19 and J is TRBJ2-7, with 7 bases identical to TRBD1. Trimming at V came to 2 bases and at J to 5 bases, leaving 6 bases not matched to a gene. Germline CDR1 reads LNHDA; CDR2 reads SQIVND (reference sequence). The CDR3 has 14 amino acids. The CDR3 coding sequence is TGTGCCAGTAGTATAAGGGGGCCTACGGACGAGCAGTACTTC. Protein product: CASSIRGPTDEQYF.

The V gene is TRBV7-8, the J gene TRBJ1-1, with D possibly matching TRBD1 (5 bases). Germline lookup yields CDR1 SGHVS and CDR2 FQNEAQ. V was pared by 5 bases and J by 0 bases, with 22 bases between. There are 18 residues in the CDR3. The CDR3 bases are TGTGCCAGCAGCCCCATAGGGGTACAGGAAATTTTGAACACTGAAGCTTTCTTT. As protein: CASSPIGVQEILNTEAFF.

The chain recombines TRBV27 with TRBJ2-1; 13 bases match TRBD2. The CDR3 runs to 17 residues. V lost 4 bases to trimming and J lost 6 bases; unmatched junction nucleotides: 9. Per the germline V gene, CDR1 is MNHEY and CDR2 is SMNVEV (reference sequence). The CDR3 spells CASSWTSGGGLSNEQFF. The CDR3 coding sequence is TGTGCCAGCAGTTGGACTAGCGGGGGTGGGTTAAGCAATGAGCAGTTCTTC.

The gene calls are TRBV7-9 and TRBJ2-1; TRBD1 might be the D (5 bases). Germline assignment: CDR1 SEHNR and CDR2 FQNEAQ (reference sequence). The CDR3 runs 16 residues. V lost 5 bases and J lost 3, with 17 bases in between. The CDR3 sequence: CASSQTQGVGYNEQFF. In nucleotides, the CDR3 is TGTGCCAGCAGCCAAACCCAGGGTGTCGGCTACAATGAGCAGTTCTTC.

The gene calls are TRBV27 and TRBJ2-4; 16 bases map to TRBD2. The ends lost 5 bases at V and 0 bases at J; junction bases unmatched: 13. The length of the CDR3 is 21 residues. From germline, CDR1 is MNHEY and CDR2 SMNVEV (reference sequence). The DNA for the CDR3 is TGTGCCAGCAGTCGGTCGGGACTAGCGGGAGGGCCGGGGGAAGCCAAAAACATTCAGTACTTC. Translated, it gives CASSRSGLAGGPGEAKNIQYF.

The J gene is TRBJ2-5, the V gene TRBV4-1; 7 bases fit TRBD2. The CDR3 loop spans 14 amino acids. With V trimmed by 8 bases and J by 2 bases, 8 bases remained unmatched. CDR1 and CDR2 from the germline V gene are MGHRA and YSYEKL. The CDR3 DNA reads TGCGCCAGCGCCGCACTCGGGGGGCAAGAGACCCAGTACTTC. It yields the protein CASAALGGQETQYF.

This clone was seen a few times. J is TRBJ2-3 and V is TRBV5-6; 12 bases map to TRBD2. V lost 4 bases and J lost 4; bases outside the gene matches: 10. The CDR3 length is 17 residues. Germline V gene data show CDR1 as SGHDT and CDR2 as YYEEEE. The CDR3 is CASSPASSGRAPDTQYF. In DNA form, the CDR3 reads TGTGCCAGCAGCCCTGCTTCTAGCGGGAGGGCCCCAGATACGCAGTATTTT.

The chain combines TRBV5-4 with TRBJ2-3, with TRBD1 identical over 9 bases. J lost 0 bases, V lost 4 bases, and 3 bases had no gene match. This CDR3 contains 15 residues. Germline V lookup: CDR1 SGHNT, CDR2 YYREEE (reference sequence). The CDR3 coding sequence is TGTGCCAGCAGCACTGGACAGGGGAGCACAGATACGCAGTATTTT. Protein: CASSTGQGSTDTQYF.

The chain recombines TRBV13 with TRBJ2-1, with TRBD2 matching over 10 bases. Germline-derived CDR1 and CDR2 are PRHDT and FYEKMQ (reference sequence). The length of the CDR3 is 15 residues. With 0 bases clipped from V and 4 bases from J, the junction kept 0 bases outside the gene matches. The chain's CDR3 is CASSLGLAGYNEQFF. The CDR3 DNA reads as TGTGCCAGCAGCTTAGGACTAGCGGGGTACAATGAGCAGTTCTTC.